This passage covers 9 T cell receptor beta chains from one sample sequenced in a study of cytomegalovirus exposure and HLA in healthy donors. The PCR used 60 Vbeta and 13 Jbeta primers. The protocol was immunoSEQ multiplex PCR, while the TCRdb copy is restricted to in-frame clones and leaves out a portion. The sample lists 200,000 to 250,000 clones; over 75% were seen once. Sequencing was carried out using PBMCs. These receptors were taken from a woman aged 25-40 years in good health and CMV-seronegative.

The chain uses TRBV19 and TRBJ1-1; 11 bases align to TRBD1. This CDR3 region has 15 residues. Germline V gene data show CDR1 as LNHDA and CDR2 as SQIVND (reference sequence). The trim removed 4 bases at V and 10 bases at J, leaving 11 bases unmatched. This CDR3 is CASSTARDRGRRAFF. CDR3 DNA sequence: TGTGCCAGTAGTACCGCCCGGGACAGGGGGAGGCGAGCTTTCTTT.

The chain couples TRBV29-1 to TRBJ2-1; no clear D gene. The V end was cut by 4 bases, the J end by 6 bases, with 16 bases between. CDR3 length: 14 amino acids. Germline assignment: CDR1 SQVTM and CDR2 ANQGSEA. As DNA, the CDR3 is TGCAGCGTTGGACCGATTAGCTTCAGCAATGAGCAGTTCTTC. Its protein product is CSVGPISFSNEQFF.

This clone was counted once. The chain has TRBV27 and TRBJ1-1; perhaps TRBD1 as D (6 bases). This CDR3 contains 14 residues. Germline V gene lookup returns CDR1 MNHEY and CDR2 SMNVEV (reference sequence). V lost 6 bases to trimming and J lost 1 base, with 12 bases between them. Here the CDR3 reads CASRVLGGNTEAFF. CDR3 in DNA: TGTGCCAGCAGAGTTTTAGGGGGGAACACTGAAGCTTTCTTT.

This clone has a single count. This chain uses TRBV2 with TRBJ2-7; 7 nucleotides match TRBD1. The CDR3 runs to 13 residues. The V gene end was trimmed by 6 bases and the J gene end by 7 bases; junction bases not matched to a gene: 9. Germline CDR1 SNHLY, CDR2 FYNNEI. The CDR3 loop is CASRGQPPGEQYF. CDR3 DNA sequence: TGTGCCAGCAGGGGACAGCCTCCGGGGGAGCAGTACTTC.

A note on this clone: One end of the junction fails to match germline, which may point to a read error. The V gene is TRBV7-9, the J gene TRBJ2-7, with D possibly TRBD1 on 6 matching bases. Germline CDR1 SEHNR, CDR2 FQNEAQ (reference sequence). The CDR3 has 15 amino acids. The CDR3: CSSSPLTGYSYEQYF. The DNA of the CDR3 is TGTTCCAGCAGCCCATTGACAGGCTACTCCTACGAGCAGTACTTC.

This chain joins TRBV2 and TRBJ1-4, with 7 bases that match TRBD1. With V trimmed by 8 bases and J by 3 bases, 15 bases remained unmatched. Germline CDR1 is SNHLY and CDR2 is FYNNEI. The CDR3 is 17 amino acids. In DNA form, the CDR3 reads TGTGCCAGCGTTTCCCACAGGGGCGGTATTTCTAATGAAAAACTGTTTTTT. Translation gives CASVSHRGGISNEKLFF.

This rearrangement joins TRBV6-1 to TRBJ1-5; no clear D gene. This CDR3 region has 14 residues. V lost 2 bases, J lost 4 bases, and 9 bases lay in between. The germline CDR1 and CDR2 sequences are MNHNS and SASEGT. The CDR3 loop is CASSEPTHNQPQHF. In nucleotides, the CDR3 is TGTGCCAGCAGTGAACCTACTCATAATCAGCCCCAGCATTTT.

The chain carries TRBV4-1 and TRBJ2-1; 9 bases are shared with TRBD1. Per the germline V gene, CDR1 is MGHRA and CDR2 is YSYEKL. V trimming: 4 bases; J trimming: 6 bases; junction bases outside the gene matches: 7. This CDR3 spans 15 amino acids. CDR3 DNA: TGCGCCAGCAGCCGGGGACAGGGTAAGGGCAATGAGCAGTTCTTC. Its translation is CASSRGQGKGNEQFF.

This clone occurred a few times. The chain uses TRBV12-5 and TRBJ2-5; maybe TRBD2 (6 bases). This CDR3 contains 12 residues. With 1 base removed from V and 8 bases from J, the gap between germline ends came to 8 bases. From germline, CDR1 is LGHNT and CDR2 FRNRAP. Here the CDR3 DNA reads TGTGCTAGTGGTTTGGGGGGACTCACCCAGTACTTC. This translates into CASGLGGLTQYF. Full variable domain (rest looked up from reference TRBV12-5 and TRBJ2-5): DARVTQTPRHKVTEMGQEVTMRCQPILGHNTVFWYRQTMMQGLELLAYFRNRAPLDDSGMPKDRFSAEMPDATLATLKIQPSEPRDSAVYFCASGLGGLTQYFGPGTRLLVL.